These 28 T cell receptor beta chains were all obtained from the same sample, sequenced in a study of cytomegalovirus exposure and HLA in healthy donors. Both 60 Vbeta primers and 13 Jbeta primers went into the PCR. The table came from immunoSEQ multiplex PCR; TCRdb's copy has only in-frame clones and leaves some out. The sample consists of roughly 130,000 clones, 74% of them appearing once. Material: PBMCs. The receptors were sampled from a woman in her forties or fifties in good health and CMV-seropositive.

This chain uses TRBV11-2 with TRBJ2-7; the D is unclear. The CDR3 extends over 15 amino acids. Germline V gene sequence: CDR1 SGHAT, CDR2 FQNNGV. The germline V and J ends were trimmed by 0 bases and 5 bases, with 14 bases remaining between them. DNA for the CDR3: TGTGCCAGCAGCTTAGAACCCGGGTTTGGTGACGAGCAGTACTTC. Protein: CASSLEPGFGDEQYF. Variable domain in full (rest from reference TRBV11-2 and TRBJ2-7): EAGVAQSPRYKIIEKRQSVAFWCNPISGHATLYWYQQILGQGPKLLIQFQNNGVVDDSQLPKDRFSAERLKGVDSTLKIQPAKLEDSAVYLCASSLEPGFGDEQYFGPGTRLTVT.

Comment on this clone: Its ends do not fully match the called genes, so a read error is possible. This CDR3 is CASSTNRDSDGYPF. For the CDR3, the DNA is TGCGCCAGCAGCACGAACCGGGACAGCGATGGCTACCCCTTC. The V and J genes are TRBV5-1 and TRBJ1-2; the match to TRBD1 covers 7 bases. This CDR3 spans 14 amino acids. The germline V gene has CDR1 SGHRS and CDR2 YFSETQ.

This clone was observed a few times. The CDR3 DNA reads as TGCGCCAGCAGCTTGGGACTAGCGGGGGGGAACAATGAGCAGTTCTTC. Its protein product is CASSLGLAGGNNEQFF. J is TRBJ2-1 and V is TRBV5-1, with 14 positions matching TRBD2. V was pared by 0 bases and J by 5 bases, with 1 base of the junction left unmatched. CDR3 length equals 16 residues. The germline gives CDR1 SGHRS, CDR2 YFSETQ.

This clone has a handful of counts. This chain's CDR3 is CASSSDRGGLRAQHF. The CDR3 nucleotides are TGTGCCAGCAGTTCGGACAGGGGAGGTCTTAGGGCCCAGCATTTT. This chain uses TRBV5-6 with TRBJ1-5; 9 positions match TRBD1. V lost 5 bases to trimming and J lost 11 bases; unmatched junction nucleotides: 14. From germline, CDR1 is SGHDT and CDR2 YYEEEE. The CDR3 has 15 amino acids. The variable domain in full, completed from reference TRBV5-6 and TRBJ1-5, reads DAGVTQSPTHLIKTRGQQVTLRCSPKSGHDTVSWYQQALGQGPQFIFQYYEEEERQRGNFPDRFSGHQFPNYSSELNVNALLLGDSALYLCASSSDRGGLRAQHFGDGTRLSIL.

This clone was seen once. A read error may produce the germline difference seen at one junction end. The chain uses TRBV30 and TRBJ2-5; TRBD1 matches at 10 bases. The length of the CDR3 is 13 residues. The V gene's germline CDR1 is GTSNPN and CDR2 SVGIG (reference sequence). CDR3 sequence reads: CARSGGDRGTQYF. Here the CDR3 DNA reads TGTGCCCGGAGTGGAGGGGACAGGGGCACCCAGTACTTC.

The rearrangement uses TRBV7-2 and TRBJ1-1; TRBD1 is a possible D gene (6 bases). The germline gives CDR1 SGHTA, CDR2 FQGNSA. The CDR3 consists of 15 residues. Trimming took off 1 base at V and 7 bases at J, with 16 bases between the two ends. The CDR3 protein is CASSLDTGSLREAFF. The CDR3 DNA reads as TGTGCCAGCAGCTTAGACACAGGGAGTTTGCGTGAAGCTTTCTTT.

This clone was observed a few times. V usage is TRBV6-5 and J usage is TRBJ2-3; the match to TRBD1 covers 8 bases. The CDR3 runs to 15 residues. The germline V gene has CDR1 MNHEY and CDR2 SVGAGI. V lost 6 bases and J lost 3; bases outside the gene matches: 8. The CDR3 coding sequence is TGTGCCAGCAGCTCCTCAGGACAGGGAACAGATACGCAGTATTTT. This translates into CASSSSGQGTDTQYF.

The V and J genes are TRBV15 and TRBJ2-1; no definite D call. CDR1 and CDR2 from the germline V gene are LNHNV and YYDKDF (reference sequence). Trimming stripped 0 bases from V and 6 bases from J, with 15 bases between. The CDR3 totals 16 residues. The CDR3 region has the DNA TGTGCCACCAGCAGAGATGGTGGTTCTCTGAGCAATGAGCAGTTCTTC. Its translation: CATSRDGGSLSNEQFF.

The CDR3 here is CASSRERYNEQFF. In DNA, the CDR3 is TGTGCCAGCTCACGAGAGAGGTACAATGAGCAGTTCTTC. V and J are TRBV6-6 and TRBJ2-1; D call uncertain. V gave up 8 bases and J gave up 4 bases, with 12 bases separating them. CDR3 length equals 13 residues. Germline V CDR1 and CDR2: MNHNY, SVGAGI (reference sequence).

The chain joins TRBV9 to TRBJ1-6; D is uncertain. Trimming pared 2 bases from V and 10 bases from J, leaving 16 bases between. CDR1 and CDR2 (germline): SGDLS, YYNGEE. The CDR3 runs 15 residues. The CDR3 is CASSVVRDGGSPLHF. The CDR3 DNA follows: TGTGCCAGCAGCGTCGTCCGGGATGGAGGGTCACCCCTCCACTTT.

The chain combines TRBV28 with TRBJ1-4; D perhaps matches TRBD1 (5 bases). Germline CDR1 reads MDHEN; CDR2 reads SYDVKM. The CDR3 has 13 amino acids. Trimming shortened V by 4 bases and J by 8 bases, and 11 bases separated the two germline ends. This CDR3 reads CASSSGSLEKLFF. DNA for the CDR3: TGTGCCAGCAGTTCAGGGTCTTTAGAAAAACTGTTTTTT.

This clone was detected only once. The rearrangement uses TRBV6-5 and TRBJ2-1; D not resolved. Germline V gene data show CDR1 as MNHEY and CDR2 as SVGAGI. This CDR3 is 12 amino acids long. V lost 0 bases to trimming and J lost 8 bases, with 5 bases between them. CDR3 coding DNA: TGTGCCAGCAGTTACTCGGGCGATGAGCAGTTCTTC. Amino acids: CASSYSGDEQFF.

In its sample, this clone was seen a few times. The chain uses TRBV4-3 and TRBJ2-3; no clear D gene. This CDR3 is built from 16 residues. In germline, CDR1 is LGHNA, CDR2 YSLEER. V was shortened by 0 bases and J by 1 base, with 11 bases between the two germline ends. CDR3 protein: CASSQDARIGTDTQYF. CDR3 DNA sequence: TGCGCCAGCAGCCAAGATGCGAGAATCGGCACAGATACGCAGTATTTT.

The chain is built from TRBV5-1 and TRBJ1-2; D gene unclear. CDR1 and CDR2 from the germline V gene are SGHRS and YFSETQ. CDR3 size: 10 residues. Trimming took 1 base from V and 12 from J, leaving 7 bases between them. CDR3 DNA: TGCGCCAGCAGCTTGTCTTTAAACACCTTC. It is translated as CASSLSLNTF.

The CDR3 is CASSLGQGTGNTIYF. The DNA of the CDR3 is TGTGCCAGCAGCTTAGGGCAGGGTACTGGAAACACCATATATTTT. The gene calls are TRBV11-2 and TRBJ1-3, with a possible D match to TRBD1 (5 bases). The V gene lost 1 base and the J gene lost 2 bases, with 9 bases spanning the gap. This CDR3 spans 15 amino acids. CDR1 and CDR2 (germline): SGHAT, FQNNGV.

The CDR3 is CASSQHLQGEVGYTF. CDR3 bases: TGTGCCAGCAGCCAACACCTTCAGGGGGAGGTCGGCTACACCTTC. The chain couples TRBV4-2 to TRBJ1-2, with TRBD1 matching 7 bases. CDR3 size: 15 residues. CDR1 is LGHNA and CDR2 is YNFKEQ in the germline V gene. The V segment lost 2 bases and the J segment 8 bases; nucleotides outside the gene matches: 11.

The rearrangement links TRBV19 to TRBJ2-7, with a weak D call TRBD1 (5 bases). The germline CDR1 and CDR2 sequences are LNHDA and SQIVND (reference sequence). The germline V and J ends were trimmed by 3 bases and 5 bases, with 17 bases remaining between them. This CDR3 contains 15 residues. The CDR3 sequence: CASSMGRWGSNEQYF. The CDR3 DNA sequence: TGTGCCAGTAGTATGGGGCGGTGGGGTAGCAACGAGCAGTACTTC.

The chain carries TRBV6-5 and TRBJ1-1; 7 nucleotides agree with TRBD1. The J segment lost 4 bases and the V segment lost 5 bases, leaving 7 bases of the junction unmatched. The CDR3 is made up of 14 amino acids. Germline V CDR1 and CDR2: MNHEY, SVGAGI. The DNA for the CDR3 is TGTGCCAGCAGTACTTCAGGGGGAGGCACTGAAGCTTTCTTT. Translation: CASSTSGGGTEAFF.

V is TRBV2 and J is TRBJ2-5; D call uncertain. The CDR3 totals 14 residues. V was trimmed by 2 bases and J by 2 bases, leaving 9 bases between them. The germline V gene encodes CDR1 SNHLY and CDR2 FYNNEI. In DNA, the CDR3 is TGTGCCAGCAGTGAATTCGGTCAACAAGAGACCCAGTACTTC. Translation: CASSEFGQQETQYF.

This clone came up once. V gene TRBV5-4 combines with J gene TRBJ2-2, with D possibly TRBD1 on 5 matching bases. The CDR3 totals 15 residues. CDR1 is SGHNT, CDR2 YYREEE, per germline (reference sequence). V was trimmed by 2 bases and J by 5 bases, leaving 13 bases between them. This CDR3 reads CASSLAGRGTGELFF. The CDR3 DNA reads as TGTGCCAGCAGCTTAGCAGGGCGAGGAACCGGGGAGCTGTTTTTT.

V usage is TRBV7-8 and J usage is TRBJ1-1; D call uncertain. Germline V gene sequence: CDR1 SGHVS, CDR2 FQNEAQ. Trimming took off 5 bases at V and 7 bases at J, with 11 bases between the two ends. This CDR3 is built from 12 residues. DNA of the CDR3: TGTGCCAGCAGCCCCGACACCTGTGAAGCTTTCTTT. Translation: CASSPDTCEAFF.

This chain joins TRBV11-3 and TRBJ2-1, with 7 bases lining up with TRBD1. V trimming: 5 bases; J trimming: 5 bases; junction bases outside the gene matches: 6. This CDR3 contains 14 residues. In germline, CDR1 is SGHNT, CDR2 YENEEA. CDR3 sequence: CASSRGTDHNEQFF. The CDR3 region has the DNA TGTGCCAGCAGCAGAGGGACAGACCACAATGAGCAGTTCTTC.

This clone was recorded many times. The chain has TRBV4-3 and TRBJ1-2; D is perhaps TRBD1 (5 bases). V was shortened by 0 bases and J by 10 bases, with 15 bases between the two germline ends. The CDR3 extends over 14 amino acids. The germline V gene encodes CDR1 LGHNA and CDR2 YSLEER. CDR3 sequence: CASSQDVTSGIYTF. For the CDR3, the DNA is TGCGCCAGCAGCCAAGATGTTACATCAGGGATCTACACCTTC.

V is TRBV10-1 and J is TRBJ1-2; weak D call: TRBD1 (5 bases). The germline V and J ends were trimmed by 6 bases and 1 base, with 12 bases remaining between them. Germline CDR1 and CDR2: WNHNN and SYGVQD (reference sequence). The CDR3 runs to 14 residues. The CDR3 region is CASRNLTVNYGYTF. The CDR3 DNA reads TGCGCCAGCAGGAACCTGACAGTTAACTATGGCTACACCTTC.

The chain combines TRBV25-1 with TRBJ1-1; D possibly corresponds to TRBD1 (5 bases). Germline V gene data show CDR1 as MGHDK and CDR2 as SYGVNS. V was cut by 6 bases and J by 4 bases, with 12 bases left in between. This CDR3 region has 13 residues. The CDR3 nucleotides are TGTGCCAGCAGGCCATCGGGGGGCACTGAAGCTTTCTTT. It yields the protein CASRPSGGTEAFF. The variable domain in full, with the rest retrieved from reference TRBV25-1 and TRBJ1-1, is EADIYQTPRYLVIGTGKKITLECSQTMGHDKMYWYQQDPGMELHLIHYSYGVNSTEKGDLSSESTVSRIRTEHFPLTLESARPSHTSQYLCASRPSGGTEAFFGQGTRLTVV.

V usage is TRBV6-1 and J usage is TRBJ2-7; D is ambiguous. The V gene's germline CDR1 is MNHNS and CDR2 SASEGT. The CDR3 is 11 residues long. Trimming removed 8 bases at V and 0 bases at J, with 5 bases between. DNA for the CDR3: TGTGCCAGCCTCCGCTCCTACGAGCAGTACTTC. The encoded protein is CASLRSYEQYF.

The genes are TRBV5-8 and TRBJ1-5; TRBD1 is a possible D gene (6 bases). Germline-derived CDR1 and CDR2 are SGHTS and YDEGEE. The V and J ends lost 1 base and 11 bases respectively, with 16 bases between them. The CDR3 runs 14 residues. The CDR3 nucleotides are TGTGCCAGCAGCTTGATACCAGGGGACGGAGCCCAGCATTTT. It specifies CASSLIPGDGAQHF.

The chain recombines TRBV6-4 with TRBJ2-1; 8 nucleotides line up with TRBD2. Germline assignment: CDR1 MRHNA and CDR2 SNTAGT. There are 14 residues in the CDR3. The V segment lost 7 bases and the J segment 13 bases; nucleotides outside the gene matches: 15. The CDR3 DNA is TGTGCCAGCAAACCCGGAACAGCCGGGACTAGACAGTTCTTC. Its protein product is CASKPGTAGTRQFF.